This TCR beta chain was sequenced in a study of response to subunit inactivated influenza vaccine listed by TCRdb under 2018. In the study overall: To follow how T cells responded to a trivalent subunit inactivated influenza vaccine, the researchers relied on deep quantitative profiling of the T cell receptor repertoire.

The CDR3 sequence holds 14 residues, the cysteine and phenylalanine included. Only the CDR3 region is kept as DNA, spanning 42 bases read in frame from base 1. According to the germline V gene, CDR1 reads MNHNS and CDR2 reads SASEGT. V sheds 8 bases and J sheds 8 bases, leaving 16 bases between their ends. Study-level results and caveats: The authors suggested that each seasonal influenza vaccination may recruit only a limited number of new T cells.

Library construction relied on RT-PCR. The sample was run on an Illumina HiSeq 2500. TCRdb reprocessing: public reads trimmed at Q25 with fastp, clones called with MiXCR, in-frame beta chains kept. Here each entry gathers all rows of one CDR3 protein and keeps the most common genes and DNA. A total of over 150,000 distinct CDR3 sequences appear in this sample, around 10% of them only once. Under 40% of the sample comes from the top ten. Note on this clonotype: Its antigen is unknown. No base qualities exist here, and no much larger clone lies one base off it.

This sequence was found in a man aged 45-69 years who received an inactivated influenza vaccine. Donor details come from another sample of the same person, matched by shared clones. Sequenced material: CD8+ T cells sorted from PBMCs, taken about 23 months after vaccination. Here the chain combines TRBV6-1 and TRBJ1-6, with the D gene not confidently named. CDR3 region: CASCPAPPYSPLHF. The base sequence is TGTGCCAGCTGCCCGGCGCCGCCCTATTCACCCCTCCACTTT.